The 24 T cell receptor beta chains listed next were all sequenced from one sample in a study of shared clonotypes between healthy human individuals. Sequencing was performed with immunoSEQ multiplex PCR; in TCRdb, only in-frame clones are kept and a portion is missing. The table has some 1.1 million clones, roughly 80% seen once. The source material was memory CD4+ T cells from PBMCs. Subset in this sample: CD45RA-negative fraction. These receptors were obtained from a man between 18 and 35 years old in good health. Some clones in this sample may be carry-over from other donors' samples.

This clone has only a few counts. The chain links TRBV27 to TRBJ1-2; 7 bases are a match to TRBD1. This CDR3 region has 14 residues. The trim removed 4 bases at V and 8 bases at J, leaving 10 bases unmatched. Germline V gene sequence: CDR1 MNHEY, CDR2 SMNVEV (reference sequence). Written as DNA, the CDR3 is TGTGCCAGCAGTTACTCAGGGGGAGGGGGCGGCTACACCTTC. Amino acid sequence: CASSYSGGGGGYTF.

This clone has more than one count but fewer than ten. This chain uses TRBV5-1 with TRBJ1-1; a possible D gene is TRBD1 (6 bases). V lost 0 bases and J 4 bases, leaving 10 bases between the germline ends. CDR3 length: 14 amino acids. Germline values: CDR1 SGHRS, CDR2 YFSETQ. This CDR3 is CASSLDRVATEAFF. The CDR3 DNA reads TGCGCCAGCAGCTTGGACAGGGTGGCCACTGAAGCTTTCTTT.

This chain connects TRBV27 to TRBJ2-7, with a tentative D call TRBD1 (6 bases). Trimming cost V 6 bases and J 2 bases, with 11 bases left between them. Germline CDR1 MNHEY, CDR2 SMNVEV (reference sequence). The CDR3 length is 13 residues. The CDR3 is CASSRTVTYEQYF. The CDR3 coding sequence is TGTGCCAGCAGCCGGACAGTGACCTACGAGCAGTACTTC.

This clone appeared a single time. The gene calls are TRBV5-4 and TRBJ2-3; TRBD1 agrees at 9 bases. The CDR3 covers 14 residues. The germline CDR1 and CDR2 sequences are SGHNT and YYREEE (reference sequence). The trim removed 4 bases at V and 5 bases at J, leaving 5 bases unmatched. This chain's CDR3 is CASSRTGARDTQYF. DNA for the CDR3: TGTGCCAGCAGCCGGACAGGGGCGAGAGATACGCAGTATTTT.

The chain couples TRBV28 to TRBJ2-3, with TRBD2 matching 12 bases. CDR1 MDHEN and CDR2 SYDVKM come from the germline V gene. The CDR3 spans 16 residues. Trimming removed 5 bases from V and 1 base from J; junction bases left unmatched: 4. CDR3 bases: TGTGCCAGCAGTCATCTAGCGGGAGGGGGCACAGATACGCAGTATTTT. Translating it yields CASSHLAGGGTDTQYF. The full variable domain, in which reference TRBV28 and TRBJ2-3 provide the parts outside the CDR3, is DVKVTQSSRYLVKRTGEKVFLECVQDMDHENMFWYRQDPGLGLRLIYFSYDVKMKEKGDIPEGYSVSREKKERFSLILESASTNQTSMYLCASSHLAGGGTDTQYFGPGTRLTVL.

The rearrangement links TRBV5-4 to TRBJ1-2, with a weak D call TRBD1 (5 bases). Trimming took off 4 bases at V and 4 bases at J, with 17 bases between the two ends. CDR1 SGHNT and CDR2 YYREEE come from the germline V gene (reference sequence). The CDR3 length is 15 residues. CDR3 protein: CASSPPGHGIYGYTF. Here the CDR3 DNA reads TGTGCCAGCAGCCCGCCGGGGCACGGAATCTATGGCTACACCTTC.

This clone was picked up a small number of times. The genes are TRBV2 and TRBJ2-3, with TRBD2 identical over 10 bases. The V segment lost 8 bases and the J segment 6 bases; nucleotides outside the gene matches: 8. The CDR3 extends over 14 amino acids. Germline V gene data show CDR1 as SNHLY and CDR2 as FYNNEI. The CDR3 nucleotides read TGTGCCAGCGTAAGCGGGAGGGCCGTTGATACGCAGTATTTT. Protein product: CASVSGRAVDTQYF.

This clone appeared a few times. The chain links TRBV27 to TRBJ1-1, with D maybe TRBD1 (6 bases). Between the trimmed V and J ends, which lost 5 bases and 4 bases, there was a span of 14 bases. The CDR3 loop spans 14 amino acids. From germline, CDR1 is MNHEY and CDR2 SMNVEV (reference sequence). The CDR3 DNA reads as TGTGCCAGCAGTCCCCAGGGGAGTCCCACTGAAGCTTTCTTT. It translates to CASSPQGSPTEAFF.

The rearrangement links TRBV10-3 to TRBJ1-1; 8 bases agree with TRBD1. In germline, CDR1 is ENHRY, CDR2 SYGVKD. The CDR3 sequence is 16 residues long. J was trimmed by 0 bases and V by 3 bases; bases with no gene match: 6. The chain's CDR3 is CAISEPRTGMNTEAFF. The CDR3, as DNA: TGTGCCATCAGTGAACCGAGGACAGGGATGAACACTGAAGCTTTCTTT.

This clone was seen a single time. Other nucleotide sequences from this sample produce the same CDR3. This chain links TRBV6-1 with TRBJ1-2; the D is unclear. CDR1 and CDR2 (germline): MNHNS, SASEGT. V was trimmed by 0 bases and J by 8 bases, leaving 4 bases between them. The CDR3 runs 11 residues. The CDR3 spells CASSEARGYTF. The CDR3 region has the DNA TGTGCCAGCAGTGAAGCAAGGGGCTACACCTTC.

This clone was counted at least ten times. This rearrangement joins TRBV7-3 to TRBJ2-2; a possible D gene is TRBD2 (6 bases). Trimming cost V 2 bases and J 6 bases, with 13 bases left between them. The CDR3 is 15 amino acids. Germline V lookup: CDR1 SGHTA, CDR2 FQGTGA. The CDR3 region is CASSLRRGGAGELFF. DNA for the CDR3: TGTGCCAGCAGCTTACGGCGGGGTGGGGCCGGGGAGCTGTTTTTT.

In DNA, the CDR3 is TGTGCCAGCAGCTTAGGTTCGGGGTGGGGCTACACCTTC. This translates into CASSLGSGWGYTF. The rearrangement links TRBV11-2 to TRBJ1-2; D is unclear. There are 13 residues in the CDR3. V lost 1 base and J 8 bases, leaving 11 bases between the germline ends. Germline assignment: CDR1 SGHAT and CDR2 FQNNGV.

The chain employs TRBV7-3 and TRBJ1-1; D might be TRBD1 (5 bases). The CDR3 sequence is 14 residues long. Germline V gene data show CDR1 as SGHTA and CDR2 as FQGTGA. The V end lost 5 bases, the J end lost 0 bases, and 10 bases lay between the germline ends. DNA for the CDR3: TGTGCCAGCAGCCAGGGACCCATGAACACTGAAGCTTTCTTT. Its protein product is CASSQGPMNTEAFF.

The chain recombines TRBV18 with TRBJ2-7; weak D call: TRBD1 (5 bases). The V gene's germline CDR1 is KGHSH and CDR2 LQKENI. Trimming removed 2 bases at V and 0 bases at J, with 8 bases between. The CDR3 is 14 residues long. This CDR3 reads CASSPWGDSYEQYF. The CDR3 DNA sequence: TGTGCCAGCTCACCATGGGGCGACTCCTACGAGCAGTACTTC.

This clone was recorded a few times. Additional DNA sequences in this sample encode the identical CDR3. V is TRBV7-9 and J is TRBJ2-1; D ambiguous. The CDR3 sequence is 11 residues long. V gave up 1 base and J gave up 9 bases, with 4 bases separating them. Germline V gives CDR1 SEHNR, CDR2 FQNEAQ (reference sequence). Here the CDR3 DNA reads TGTGCCAGCAGCTTAGGGGGTGAGCAGTTCTTC. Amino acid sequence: CASSLGGEQFF. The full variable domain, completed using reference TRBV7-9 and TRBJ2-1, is DTGVSQNPRHKITKRGQNVTFRCDPISEHNRLYWYRQTLGQGPEFLTYFQNEAQLEKSRLLSDRFSAERPKGSFSTLEIQRTEQGDSAMYLCASSLGGEQFFGPGTRLTVL.

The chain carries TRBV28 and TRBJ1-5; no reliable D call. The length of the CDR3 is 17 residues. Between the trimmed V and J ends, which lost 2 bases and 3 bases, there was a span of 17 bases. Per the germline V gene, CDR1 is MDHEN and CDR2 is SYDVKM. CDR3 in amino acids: CASSLISTPVINQPQHF. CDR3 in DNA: TGTGCCAGCAGTTTAATATCGACACCGGTTATCAATCAGCCCCAGCATTTT.

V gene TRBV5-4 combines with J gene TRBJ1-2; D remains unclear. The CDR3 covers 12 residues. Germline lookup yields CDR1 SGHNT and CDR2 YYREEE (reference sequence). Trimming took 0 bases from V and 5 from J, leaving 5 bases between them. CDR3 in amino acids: CASSLEEYGYTF. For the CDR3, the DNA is TGTGCCAGCAGCTTGGAGGAGTATGGCTACACCTTC.

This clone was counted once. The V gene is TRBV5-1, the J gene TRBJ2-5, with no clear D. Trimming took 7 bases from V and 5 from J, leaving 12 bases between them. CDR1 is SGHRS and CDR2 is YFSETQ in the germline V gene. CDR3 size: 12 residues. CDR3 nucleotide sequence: TGCGCCAGCGGTAGGGTCGGGGAGACCCAGTACTTC. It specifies CASGRVGETQYF.

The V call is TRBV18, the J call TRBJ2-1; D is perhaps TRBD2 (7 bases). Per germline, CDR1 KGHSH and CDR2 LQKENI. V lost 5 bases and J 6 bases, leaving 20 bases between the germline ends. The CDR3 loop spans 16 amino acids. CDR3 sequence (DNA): TGTGCCAGCTCATCCGGAGGGGGGGCGGCGTCCAATGAGCAGTTCTTC. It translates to CASSSGGGAASNEQFF.

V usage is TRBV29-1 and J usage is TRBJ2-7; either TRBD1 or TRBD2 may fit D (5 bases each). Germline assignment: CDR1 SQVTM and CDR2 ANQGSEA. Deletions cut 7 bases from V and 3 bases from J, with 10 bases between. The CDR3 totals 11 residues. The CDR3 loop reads CSGGSVYEQYF. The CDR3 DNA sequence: TGCAGCGGGGGGAGCGTCTACGAGCAGTACTTC.

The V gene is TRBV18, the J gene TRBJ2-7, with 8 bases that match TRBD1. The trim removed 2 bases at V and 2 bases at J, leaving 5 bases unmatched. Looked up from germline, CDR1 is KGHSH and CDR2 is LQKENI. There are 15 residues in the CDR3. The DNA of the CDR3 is TGTGCCAGCTCACCATATGGACAGGGCGCCTACGAGCAGTACTTC. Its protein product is CASSPYGQGAYEQYF.

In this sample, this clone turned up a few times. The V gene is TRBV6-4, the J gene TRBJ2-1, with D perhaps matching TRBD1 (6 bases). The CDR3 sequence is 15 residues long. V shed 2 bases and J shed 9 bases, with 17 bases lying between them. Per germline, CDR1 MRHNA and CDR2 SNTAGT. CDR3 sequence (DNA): TGTGCCAGCAGTGACCAAGCAGGGGCTTGGAGTGAGCAGTTCTTC. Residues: CASSDQAGAWSEQFF.

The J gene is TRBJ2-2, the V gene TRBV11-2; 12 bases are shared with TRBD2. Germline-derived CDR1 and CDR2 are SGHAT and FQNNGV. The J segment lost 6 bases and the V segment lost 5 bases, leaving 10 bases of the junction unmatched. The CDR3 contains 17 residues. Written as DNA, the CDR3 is TGTGCCAGCAGCCTAAGAGCCTCTAGCGGGAGGGCCGGGGAGCTGTTTTTT. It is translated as CASSLRASSGRAGELFF.

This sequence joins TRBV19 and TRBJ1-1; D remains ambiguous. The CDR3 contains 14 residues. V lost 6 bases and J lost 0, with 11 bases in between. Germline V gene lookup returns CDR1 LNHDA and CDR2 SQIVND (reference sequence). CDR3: CASRRARLNTEAFF. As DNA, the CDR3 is TGTGCCAGTAGGAGAGCCAGACTGAACACTGAAGCTTTCTTT.